What follows are 24 T cell receptor beta chains derived from one specimen sequenced in a study of T cells in Graves' hyperthyroidism and ophthalmopathy. Amplified TCR beta CDR3 regions derived from RNA transcripts. When the TCR CDR3 underwent first-round RT-PCR, the HTBI primer set was used. TCRdb fed the multiplex PCR reads into MiXCR, producing one record per CDR3 protein. The sample records hundreds of thousands of distinct CDR3 sequences, 15% to 19% being singletons. The source material was blood. These receptors came from a woman aged 18-29 years with Graves' hyperthyroidism that later progressed to Graves' ophthalmopathy.

V gene TRBV4-1 combines with J gene TRBJ2-3, with unresolved D. Per germline, CDR1 MGHRA and CDR2 YSYEKL. V lost 0 bases, J lost 3 bases, and 4 bases lay in between. This CDR3 comprises 13 residues. In nucleotides, the CDR3 is TGCGCCAGCAGCCAAGAACCAACAGATACGCAGTATTTT. Translation gives CASSQEPTDTQYF.

The genes are TRBV7-2 and TRBJ1-4; unclear D gene. Deletions cut 2 bases from V and 7 bases from J, with 8 bases between. CDR3 length: 13 amino acids. Germline V gives CDR1 SGHTA, CDR2 FQGNSA. The CDR3, as DNA: TGTGCCAGCAGCTTAAATGTGGGTGAAAAACTGTTTTTT. This codes for CASSLNVGEKLFF.

This clonotype was recorded at least ten times. The chain couples TRBV6-1 to TRBJ1-5; a possible D gene is TRBD1 (5 bases). Trimming cost V 1 base and J 2 bases, with 12 bases left between them. Germline V gives CDR1 MNHNS, CDR2 SASEGT. This CDR3 has 16 amino acids. This CDR3 is CASSEGPRVGNQPQHF. The CDR3 nucleotides are TGTGCCAGCAGTGAAGGTCCCAGGGTGGGCAATCAGCCCCAGCATTTT.

This clonotype was detected ten times or more. V usage is TRBV20-1 and J usage is TRBJ2-2; D possibly uses TRBD1 or TRBD2 (6 bases each). The CDR3 contains 14 residues. CDR1 and CDR2 from the germline V gene are DFQATT and SNEGSKA (reference sequence). V shed 6 bases and J shed 0 bases, with 11 bases lying between them. The CDR3 DNA sequence: TGCAGTGCCTATGGGGGGCCGAACACCGGGGAGCTGTTTTTT. Translated, it gives CSAYGGPNTGELFF.

This clonotype was detected ten times or more. The genes are TRBV5-5 and TRBJ2-7; D is unresolved. The CDR3 extends over 13 amino acids. The germline V gene has CDR1 SGHKS and CDR2 YYEKEE (reference sequence). V was cut by 4 bases and J by 2 bases, with 10 bases left in between. CDR3 residues: CASSGWATYEQYF. CDR3 DNA: TGTGCCAGCAGCGGTTGGGCGACCTACGAGCAGTACTTC. The full variable domain, in which reference TRBV5-5 and TRBJ2-7 provide the parts outside the CDR3, is DAGVTQSPTHLIKTRGQQVTLRCSPISGHKSVSWYQQVLGQGPQFIFQYYEKEERGRGNFPDRFSARQFPNYSSELNVNALLLGDSALYLCASSGWATYEQYFGPGTRLTVT.

This clonotype was seen repeatedly, ten times or more. The chain links TRBV2 to TRBJ2-7, with D unclear. CDR3 length: 14 amino acids. Deletions cut 7 bases from V and 1 base from J, with 14 bases between. Germline V gene data show CDR1 as SNHLY and CDR2 as FYNNEI. The CDR3 loop is CASTWAPESYEQYF. The CDR3 region has the DNA TGTGCCAGCACCTGGGCGCCCGAGTCCTACGAGCAGTACTTC.

The sample holds many counts of this clonotype. The V gene is TRBV20-1, the J gene TRBJ2-2; 10 nucleotides match TRBD2. The CDR3 has 18 residues. Germline V gene sequence: CDR1 DFQATT, CDR2 SNEGSKA (reference sequence). The V and J ends lost 6 bases and 5 bases, in that order; junction bases with no gene match: 18. The CDR3 protein is CSAPRRASGSVRTGELFF. CDR3 sequence (DNA): TGCAGTGCCCCACGAAGAGCTAGCGGGAGTGTGAGAACCGGGGAGCTGTTTTTT.

To note about this clonotype: A much bigger clone sits one base away, suggesting this may be a read error. The chain carries TRBV6-1 and TRBJ2-7; 9 nucleotides match TRBD1. Per the germline V gene, CDR1 is MNHNS and CDR2 is SASEGT. This CDR3 comprises 14 residues. V dropped 6 bases and J dropped 4; count of bases not matched to a gene: 7. The CDR3 spells CASRADRGGYEQYF. The CDR3 nucleotides are TGTGCCAGCAGGGCGGACAGGGGTGGTTACGAGCAGTACTTC.

This rearrangement joins TRBV15 to TRBJ2-7; the D is unclear. V was cut by 0 bases and J by 4 bases, with 7 bases left in between. The CDR3 covers 13 residues. Germline CDR1 and CDR2: LNHNV and YYDKDF (reference sequence). CDR3 sequence reads: CATSRDALYEQYF. The CDR3 bases are TGTGCCACCAGCAGAGATGCCTTATACGAGCAGTACTTC.

The chain joins TRBV7-9 to TRBJ2-1; TRBD1 might be the D (5 bases). Germline V gives CDR1 SEHNR, CDR2 FQNEAQ (reference sequence). The length of the CDR3 is 12 residues. The V and J ends lost 5 bases and 6 bases respectively, with 8 bases between them. Here the CDR3 DNA reads TGTGCCAGCAGCCGCCAGGGCAATGAGCAGTTCTTC. Its protein product is CASSRQGNEQFF.

The chain employs TRBV4-3 and TRBJ2-3; 10 positions agree with TRBD2. Trimming cost V 0 bases and J 3 bases; bases outside gene matches: 12. Germline-derived CDR1 and CDR2 are LGHNA and YSLEER. The CDR3 runs 19 residues. This CDR3 is CASSQDLTSGPPATDTQYF. CDR3 sequence (DNA): TGCGCCAGCAGCCAAGATTTGACTAGCGGGCCTCCTGCAACAGATACGCAGTATTTT.

This clonotype showed up just a few times. This chain joins TRBV9 and TRBJ2-1; weak D call: TRBD2 (6 bases). The V end lost 0 bases, the J end lost 6 bases, and 13 bases lay between the germline ends. Germline CDR1 and CDR2: SGDLS and YYNGEE. This CDR3 comprises 15 residues. In DNA form, the CDR3 reads TGTGCCAGCAGCGTAGGCCTAGCGTGGCGCAATGAGCAGTTCTTC. The encoded protein is CASSVGLAWRNEQFF.

V is TRBV5-6 and J is TRBJ1-4; no clear D gene. V lost 4 bases and J 10 bases, leaving 11 bases between the germline ends. CDR1 is SGHDT and CDR2 is YYEEEE in the germline V gene. The CDR3 is 12 amino acids. This CDR3 reads CASSPGPGKLFF. The DNA of the CDR3 is TGTGCCAGCAGCCCCGGGCCGGGAAAACTGTTTTTT.

The chain links TRBV10-3 to TRBJ2-7, with 9 bases aligning to TRBD2. The J segment lost 1 base and the V segment lost 4 bases, leaving 2 bases of the junction unmatched. Germline V gives CDR1 ENHRY, CDR2 SYGVKD. CDR3 length equals 14 residues. CDR3 bases: TGTGCCATCAGTGTAGCGGGAGAGTCCTACGAGCAGTACTTC. This encodes CAISVAGESYEQYF.

In this sample, this clonotype turned up many times. The CDR3: CASSDLVVDPPTYEQYF. CDR3 nucleotide sequence: TGTGCCAGCAGTGACCTCGTGGTGGACCCCCCAACTTACGAGCAGTACTTC. The rearrangement links TRBV6-4 to TRBJ2-7; unclear D gene. Germline loops: CDR1 MRHNA, CDR2 SNTAGT. The CDR3 spans 17 residues. V lost 2 bases and J lost 4, with 21 bases in between.

There are a few counts of this clonotype. V is TRBV27 and J is TRBJ1-5; D remains ambiguous. V shed 2 bases and J shed 6 bases, with 11 bases lying between them. CDR3 length: 14 amino acids. CDR1 is MNHEY and CDR2 is SMNVEV in the germline V gene (reference sequence). CDR3 bases: TGTGCCAGCAGTTTAAGGATGGGAACTCAGCCCCAGCATTTT. Translating gives CASSLRMGTQPQHF.

The table lists this clonotype with many counts. V gene TRBV9 combines with J gene TRBJ2-7; a possible D gene is TRBD1 (5 bases). This CDR3 spans 17 amino acids. Germline-derived CDR1 and CDR2 are SGDLS and YYNGEE. Deletions cut 0 bases from V and 0 bases from J, with 16 bases between. As DNA, the CDR3 is TGTGCCAGCAGCGTAGGGGCAGGGCGGAGTGGCTCCTACGAGCAGTACTTC. This translates into CASSVGAGRSGSYEQYF. The full variable domain, completed using reference TRBV9 and TRBJ2-7, is DSGVTQTPKHLITATGQRVTLRCSPRSGDLSVYWYQQSLDQGLQFLIQYYNGEERAKGNILERFSAQQFPDLHSELNLSSLELGDSALYFCASSVGAGRSGSYEQYFGPGTRLTVT.

This clonotype was counted many times. The CDR3 nucleotides read TGCGCCAGCAGCCAAAGGGGTGTCGCCGGGGAGCTGTTTTTT. Encoded protein: CASSQRGVAGELFF. This chain links TRBV5-1 with TRBJ2-2, with a possible D match to TRBD1 (5 bases). Germline CDR1 SGHRS, CDR2 YFSETQ. V shed 4 bases and J shed 6 bases, with 13 bases lying between them. CDR3 length equals 14 residues. Full variable domain (remainder filled in from reference TRBV5-1 and TRBJ2-2): KAGVTQTPRYLIKTRGQQVTLSCSPISGHRSVSWYQQTPGQGLQFLFEYFSETQRNKGNFPGRFSGRQFSNSRSEMNVSTLELGDSALYLCASSQRGVAGELFFGEGSRLTVL.

This clonotype showed up many times. The chain links TRBV12-3 or TRBV12-4 to TRBJ1-2, with 8 bases fitting TRBD1. With 6 bases clipped from V and 7 bases from J, the junction kept 7 bases outside the gene matches. The CDR3 has 13 amino acids. The DNA of the CDR3 is TGTGCCAGCAGCCCTGACAGGGGAAGTGGCTACACCTTC. It yields the protein CASSPDRGSGYTF.

This clonotype was seen ten or more times. The CDR3 loop reads CATHQGTSITGELFF. The DNA of the CDR3 is TGTGCCACTCACCAAGGGACCTCGATCACCGGGGAGCTGTTTTTT. The J gene is TRBJ2-2, the V gene TRBV28; D is perhaps TRBD1 or TRBD2 (5 bases each). The CDR3 totals 15 residues. The V gene lost 10 bases and the J gene lost 4 bases, with 19 bases spanning the gap. The V gene's germline CDR1 is MDHEN and CDR2 SYDVKM.

The rearrangement uses TRBV5-4 and TRBJ2-3; the match to TRBD2 covers 7 bases. The CDR3 extends over 16 amino acids. The V segment lost 4 bases and the J segment 0 bases; nucleotides outside the gene matches: 8. In germline, CDR1 is SGHNT, CDR2 YYREEE (reference sequence). CDR3 loop: CASSLRGSGSTDTQYF. The CDR3 nucleotides read TGTGCCAGCAGCCTCCGGGGTAGCGGGAGCACAGATACGCAGTATTTT. The full variable domain, rest sourced from reference TRBV5-4 and TRBJ2-3, is ETGVTQSPTHLIKTRGQQVTLRCSSQSGHNTVSWYQQALGQGPQFIFQYYREEENGRGNFPPRFSGLQFPNYSSELNVNALELDDSALYLCASSLRGSGSTDTQYFGPGTRLTVL.

This clonotype was detected many times. The genes are TRBV20-1 and TRBJ1-1; D unresolved. CDR1 and CDR2 (germline): DFQATT, SNEGSKA (reference sequence). Trimming removed 0 bases from V and 3 bases from J, with 8 bases in between. This CDR3 comprises 13 residues. Written as DNA, the CDR3 is TGCAGTGCTAGAGAGACTCGGGACACTGAAGCTTTCTTT. This encodes CSARETRDTEAFF.

CDR3 nucleotide sequence: TGTGCCGGAACCTGGACGGAAACAGACTATGGCTACACCTTC. Protein sequence: CAGTWTETDYGYTF. V gene TRBV30 combines with J gene TRBJ1-2; D is unclear. Germline loops: CDR1 GTSNPN, CDR2 SVGIG (reference sequence). Trimming took off 8 bases at V and 3 bases at J, with 19 bases between the two ends. CDR3 length: 14 amino acids.

This clonotype has ten or more counts. This chain links TRBV28 with TRBJ1-5; TRBD1 aligns across 8 bases. Looked up from germline, CDR1 is MDHEN and CDR2 is SYDVKM. CDR3 length: 17 amino acids. Trimming removed 5 bases from V and 5 bases from J; junction bases left unmatched: 14. The CDR3 loop is CASSDRRPTGVDQPQHF. The CDR3 DNA sequence: TGTGCCAGCAGTGACCGCAGACCGACAGGGGTCGATCAGCCCCAGCATTTT.